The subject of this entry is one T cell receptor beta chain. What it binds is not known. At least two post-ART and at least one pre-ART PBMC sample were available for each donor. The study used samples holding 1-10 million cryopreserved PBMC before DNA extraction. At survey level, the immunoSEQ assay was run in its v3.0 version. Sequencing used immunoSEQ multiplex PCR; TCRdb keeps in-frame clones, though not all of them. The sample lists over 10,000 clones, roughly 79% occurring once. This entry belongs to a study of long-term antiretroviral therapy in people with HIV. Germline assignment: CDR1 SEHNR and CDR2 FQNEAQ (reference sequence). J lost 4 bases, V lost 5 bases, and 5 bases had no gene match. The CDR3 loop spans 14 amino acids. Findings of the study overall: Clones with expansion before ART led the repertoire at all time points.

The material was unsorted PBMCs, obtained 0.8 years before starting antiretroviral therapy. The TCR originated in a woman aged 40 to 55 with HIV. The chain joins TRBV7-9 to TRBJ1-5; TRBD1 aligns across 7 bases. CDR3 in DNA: TGTGCCAGCAGCCCTCGGGACAGAAATCAGCCCCAGCATTTT. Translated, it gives CASSPRDRNQPQHF.